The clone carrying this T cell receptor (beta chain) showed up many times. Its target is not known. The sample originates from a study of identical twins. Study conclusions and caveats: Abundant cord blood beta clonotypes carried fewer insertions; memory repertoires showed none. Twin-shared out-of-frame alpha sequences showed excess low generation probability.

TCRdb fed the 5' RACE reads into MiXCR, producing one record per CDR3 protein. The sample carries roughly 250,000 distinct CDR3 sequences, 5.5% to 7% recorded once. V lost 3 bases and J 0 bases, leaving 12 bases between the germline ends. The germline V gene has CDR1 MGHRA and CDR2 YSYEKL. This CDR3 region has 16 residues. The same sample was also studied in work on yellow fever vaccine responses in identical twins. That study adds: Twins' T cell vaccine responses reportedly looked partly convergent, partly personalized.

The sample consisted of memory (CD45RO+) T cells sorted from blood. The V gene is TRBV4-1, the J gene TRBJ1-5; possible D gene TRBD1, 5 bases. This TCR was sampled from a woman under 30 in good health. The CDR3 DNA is TGCGCCAGCAGCCAGGCGGGGGGATATAGCAATCAGCCCCAGCATTTT. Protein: CASSQAGGYSNQPQHF.